This TCR beta chain was sequenced during a study of T cells in narcolepsy. The table came from immunoSEQ multiplex PCR; TCRdb's copy has only in-frame clones and leaves some out. Of 18,000 or so clones detected, just over 85% appear once; the ten largest clones hold about 0.7%. Trimming stripped 5 bases from V and 10 bases from J, with 16 bases between. The germline CDR1 and CDR2 sequences are SGHAT and FQNNGV. The CDR3 loop spans 13 amino acids. The sequence derives from a human donor in good health. The chain employs TRBV11-2 and TRBJ2-3; D not certain. Sequencing was carried out using memory (CD45RA-) CD4+ T cells from blood. This CDR3 reads CASSPRPREAQYF. DNA for the CDR3: TGTGCCAGCAGCCCACGACCCCGAGAGGCGCAGTATTTT.